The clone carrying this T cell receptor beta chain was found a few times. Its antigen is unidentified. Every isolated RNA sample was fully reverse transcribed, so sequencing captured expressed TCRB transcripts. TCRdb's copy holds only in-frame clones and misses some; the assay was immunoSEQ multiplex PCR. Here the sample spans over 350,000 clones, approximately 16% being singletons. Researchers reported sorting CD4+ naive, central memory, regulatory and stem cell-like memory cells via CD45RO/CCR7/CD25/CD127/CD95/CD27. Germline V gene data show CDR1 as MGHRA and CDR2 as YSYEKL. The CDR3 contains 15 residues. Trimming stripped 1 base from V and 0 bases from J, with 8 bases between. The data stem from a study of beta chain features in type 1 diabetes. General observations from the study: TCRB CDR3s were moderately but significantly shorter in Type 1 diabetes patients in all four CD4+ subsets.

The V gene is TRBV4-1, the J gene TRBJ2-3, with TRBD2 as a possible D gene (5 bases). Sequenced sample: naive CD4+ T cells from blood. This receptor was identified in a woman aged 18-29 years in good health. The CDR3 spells CASSQVRTSTDTQYF. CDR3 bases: TGCGCCAGCAGCCAAGTGCGGACTAGCACAGATACGCAGTATTTT.